A selection of T cell receptor beta chains follows, all from one sample in a study of cytomegalovirus exposure and HLA in healthy donors. Clones were sequenced by immunoSEQ multiplex PCR, and TCRdb holds only the in-frame ones, with some missing. Of 40,000 or so clones in the sample, 85% to 95% were seen once. The sample taken for sequencing was PBMCs. All receptors derive from a woman younger than 30 in good health and CMV-seronegative. CDR3s include the opening cysteine and the closing phenylalanine or tryptophan. D genes are given only for firm matches. Clone sizes are given selectively: once, few, many, or a class where the clone is expanded.

DNA | CDR3 | V | length | J | size | D
TGTGCCAGCAGCTTACGCTACAATGAGCAGTTCTTC | CASSLRYNEQFF | TRBV7-2 | 12 | TRBJ2-1 | NA | NA
TGTGCCAGCAAATCGATAGCGGGAGGGTACAATGAGCAGTTCTTC | CASKSIAGGYNEQFF | TRBV6-1 | 15 | TRBJ2-1 | NA | TRBD2
TGTGCCAGCAGTGACGGGGGGGCACCCTCTAATGAAAAACTGTTTTTT | CASSDGGAPSNEKLFF | TRBV2 | 16 | TRBJ1-4 | NA | NA
TGTGCCAGCTCACAAACCCGCAGGGAAAGAACTGAAGCTTTCTTT | CASSQTRRERTEAFF | TRBV18 | 15 | TRBJ1-1 | NA | NA
TGTGCCAGCTCACTGGACAGACAAGAGACCCAGTACTTC | CASSLDRQETQYF | TRBV18 | 13 | TRBJ2-5 | NA | NA
TGTGCCAGCAGCTCGATTTCACAGGGACCTAATGGCTACACCTTC | CASSSISQGPNGYTF | TRBV7-2 | 15 | TRBJ1-2 | once | NA
TGTGCCAGCAGCGTAGGGGGGGACAGGGGGGCCAAAAACATTCAGTACTTC | CASSVGGDRGAKNIQYF | TRBV9 | 17 | TRBJ2-4 | NA | TRBD1
TGTGCCAGCAGGGGCCGTGGGGACTATGGGGGGTTCAATGAGCAGTTCTTC | CASRGRGDYGGFNEQFF | TRBV2 | 17 | TRBJ2-1 | NA | TRBD2
TGTGCCAGCAAGTCACCGACAGGGGGCGAAACGGAGACCCAGTACTTC | CASKSPTGGETETQYF | TRBV28 | 16 | TRBJ2-5 | NA | TRBD1
TGTGCCAGCAGCTTCGGCGGGAGGGCTGCTAATGAGCAGTTCTTC | CASSFGGRAANEQFF | TRBV13 | 15 | TRBJ2-1 | NA | TRBD2
TGTGCTAGTGGTTTGGTTACGGGAGGTAGAACCGGGGAGCTGTTTTTT | CASGLVTGGRTGELFF | TRBV12-5 | 16 | TRBJ2-2 | NA | TRBD2
TGTGCCAGCAGCCCCTGGCCGTTCTCTGGGGCCAACGTCCTGACTTTC | CASSPWPFSGANVLTF | TRBV16 | 16 | TRBJ2-6 | once | NA
TGTGCCAGCGGCTTGACAGGGTTGGGGGAAAAACTGTTTTTT | CASGLTGLGEKLFF | TRBV27 | 14 | TRBJ1-4 | NA | TRBD1
TGTGCCAGCAGTAAGGGGCTGGACCGATACAATGAGCAGTTCTTC | CASSKGLDRYNEQFF | TRBV6-6 | 15 | TRBJ2-1 | NA | NA
TGTGCCTGGACTAGGAGCTACGAGCAGTACTTC | CAWTRSYEQYF | TRBV30 | 11 | TRBJ2-7 | NA | NA
TGTGCCAGTAGTATAGGGACATCCTACGAGCAGTACTTC | CASSIGTSYEQYF | TRBV19 | 13 | TRBJ2-7 | few | NA
TGTGCCAGCCCCAGACTAGCGGGGGCCTACGAGCAGTACTTC | CASPRLAGAYEQYF | TRBV2 | 14 | TRBJ2-7 | NA | TRBD2
TGTGCCAGCAGGGGGACTTTGAGCTCCTACGAGCAGTACTTC | CASRGTLSSYEQYF | TRBV6-5 | 14 | TRBJ2-7 | NA | NA
TGTGCCAGCATATGGGAGCAGCCGGGCGAGCAGTACTTC | CASIWEQPGEQYF | TRBV2 | 13 | TRBJ2-7 | NA | NA
TGTGCCAGCAGTGCACTCAGGGTGCCTAAGGGCGGGGAGCTGTTTTTT | CASSALRVPKGGELFF | TRBV2 | 16 | TRBJ2-2 | NA | NA
TGTGCCAGCAGCTTCCCAGGGGGAGAGAGCACCGGGGAGCTGTTTTTT | CASSFPGGESTGELFF | TRBV11-3 | 16 | TRBJ2-2 | NA | TRBD1
TGTGCCAGCAGTGGTCGTAAATCTCGTGGAAACACCATATATTTT | CASSGRKSRGNTIYF | TRBV6-1 | 15 | TRBJ1-3 | NA | NA
TGTGCCAGCAGCTCAGGGCGACAGGGTGGAGAGACCCAGTACTTC | CASSSGRQGGETQYF | TRBV7-3 | 15 | TRBJ2-5 | NA | TRBD1
TGTGCCAGCAGTACGGGAACCATTCAGTACTTC | CASSTGTIQYF | TRBV7-8 | 11 | TRBJ2-4 | NA | NA
TGCGCCAGCAGCTTGCTAGGGGCAACTAATGAAAAACTGTTTTTT | CASSLLGATNEKLFF | TRBV5-1 | 15 | TRBJ1-4 | NA | NA
TGTGCCAGCAGTTCAATGACAGGGACTTATGGCTACACCTTC | CASSSMTGTYGYTF | TRBV27 | 14 | TRBJ1-2 | NA | TRBD1
TGCGCCAGCAGCTTGGAACTAAACACCGGGGAGCTGTTTTTT | CASSLELNTGELFF | TRBV5-1 | 14 | TRBJ2-2 | NA | NA
TGTGCCAGCAGCCCCAGGACAGGGGTTTTCTATGGCTACACCTTC | CASSPRTGVFYGYTF | TRBV7-9 | 15 | TRBJ1-2 | NA | TRBD1
TGTGCCATCACCGGGAGCGGCGGGGATACGCAGTATTTT | CAITGSGGDTQYF | TRBV10-3 | 13 | TRBJ2-3 | NA | NA